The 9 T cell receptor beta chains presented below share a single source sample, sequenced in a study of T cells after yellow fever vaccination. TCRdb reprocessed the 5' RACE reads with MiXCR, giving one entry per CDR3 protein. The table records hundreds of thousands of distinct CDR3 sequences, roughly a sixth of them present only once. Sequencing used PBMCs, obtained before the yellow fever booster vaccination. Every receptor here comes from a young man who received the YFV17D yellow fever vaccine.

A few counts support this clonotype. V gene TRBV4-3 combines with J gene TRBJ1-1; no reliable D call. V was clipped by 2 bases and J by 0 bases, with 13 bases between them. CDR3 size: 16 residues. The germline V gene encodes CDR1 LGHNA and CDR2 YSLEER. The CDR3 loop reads CASSQRIGQMNTEAFF. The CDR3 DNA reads TGCGCCAGCAGCCAACGAATTGGGCAGATGAACACTGAAGCTTTCTTT.

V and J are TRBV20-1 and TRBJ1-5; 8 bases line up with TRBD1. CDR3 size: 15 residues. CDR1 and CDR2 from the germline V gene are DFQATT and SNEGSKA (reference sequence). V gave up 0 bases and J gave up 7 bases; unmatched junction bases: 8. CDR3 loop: CSARDLGQGFQPQHF. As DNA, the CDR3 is TGCAGTGCTAGAGATCTCGGACAGGGTTTCCAGCCCCAGCATTTT.

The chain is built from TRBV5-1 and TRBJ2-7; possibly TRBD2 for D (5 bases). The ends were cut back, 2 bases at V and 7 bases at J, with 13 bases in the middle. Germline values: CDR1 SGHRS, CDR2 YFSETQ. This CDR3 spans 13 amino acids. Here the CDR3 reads CASSFLGALEQYF. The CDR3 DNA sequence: TGCGCCAGCAGCTTCCTGGGAGCCCTGGAGCAGTACTTC. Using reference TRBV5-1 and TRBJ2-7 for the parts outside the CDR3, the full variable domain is KAGVTQTPRYLIKTRGQQVTLSCSPISGHRSVSWYQQTPGQGLQFLFEYFSETQRNKGNFPGRFSGRQFSNSRSEMNVSTLELGDSALYLCASSFLGALEQYFGPGTRLTVT.

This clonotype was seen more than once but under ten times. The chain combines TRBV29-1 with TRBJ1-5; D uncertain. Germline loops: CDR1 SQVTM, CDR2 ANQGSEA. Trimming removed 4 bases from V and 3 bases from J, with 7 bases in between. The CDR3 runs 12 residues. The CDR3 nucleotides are TGCAGCGTTGCGGGAATCAATCAGCCCCAGCATTTT. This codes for CSVAGINQPQHF.

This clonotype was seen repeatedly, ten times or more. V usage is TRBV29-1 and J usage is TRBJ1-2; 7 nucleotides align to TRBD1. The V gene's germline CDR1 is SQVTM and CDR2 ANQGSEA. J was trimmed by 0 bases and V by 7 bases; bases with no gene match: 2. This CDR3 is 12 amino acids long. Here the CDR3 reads CSAGTANYGYTF. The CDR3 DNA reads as TGCAGCGCCGGGACAGCTAACTATGGCTACACCTTC.

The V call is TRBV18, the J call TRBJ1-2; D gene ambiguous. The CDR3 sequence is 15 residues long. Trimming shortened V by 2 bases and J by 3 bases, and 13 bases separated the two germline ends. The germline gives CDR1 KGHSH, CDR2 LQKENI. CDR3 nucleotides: TGTGCCAGCTCACCATACGTGGCGGAGGACTATGGCTACACCTTC. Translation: CASSPYVAEDYGYTF.

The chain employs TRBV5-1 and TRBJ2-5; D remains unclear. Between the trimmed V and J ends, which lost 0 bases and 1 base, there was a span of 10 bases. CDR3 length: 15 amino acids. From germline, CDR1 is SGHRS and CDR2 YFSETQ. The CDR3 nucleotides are TGCGCCAGCAGCTTGGGGCAGCCGATCCAAGAGACCCAGTACTTC. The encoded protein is CASSLGQPIQETQYF. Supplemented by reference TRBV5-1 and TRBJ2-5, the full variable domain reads KAGVTQTPRYLIKTRGQQVTLSCSPISGHRSVSWYQQTPGQGLQFLFEYFSETQRNKGNFPGRFSGRQFSNSRSEMNVSTLELGDSALYLCASSLGQPIQETQYFGPGTRLLVL.

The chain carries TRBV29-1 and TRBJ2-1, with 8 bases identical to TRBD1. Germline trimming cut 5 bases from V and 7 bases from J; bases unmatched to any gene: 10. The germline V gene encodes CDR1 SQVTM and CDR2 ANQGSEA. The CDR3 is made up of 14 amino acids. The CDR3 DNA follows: TGCAGCGTTCCGGACAGGGTGAGTTTGAATGAGCAGTTCTTC. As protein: CSVPDRVSLNEQFF.

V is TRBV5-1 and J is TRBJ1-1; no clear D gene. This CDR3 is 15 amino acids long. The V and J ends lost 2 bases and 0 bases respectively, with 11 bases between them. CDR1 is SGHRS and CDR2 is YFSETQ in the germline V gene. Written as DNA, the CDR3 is TGCGCCAGCAGCTTACTTGAGGGAATGAACACTGAAGCTTTCTTT. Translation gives CASSLLEGMNTEAFF.